These 8 T cell receptor beta chains originate from one sample sequenced in a study of tissue T cells after allogeneic stem cell transplantation. Profiling relied on immunoSEQ multiplex PCR, and the TCRdb table lists in-frame clones only, not all of them. The sample includes more than 45,000 clones, 73% seen only once; the top ten take 0.5% to 0.65%. Source material: sorted cells pooled from one or two spleens. Every receptor here comes from a pool of C57BL/6 mice in good health.

This clone appeared a few times. Gene and germline names: mouse. The read falls 1 residue short of the CDR3 end, and the missing part is taken from the germline J gene. The chain joins TRBV20 to TRBJ2-7; D possibly corresponds to TRBD1 (6 bases). Trimming removed 3 bases at V and 6 bases at J, with 9 bases between. Germline V gene lookup returns CDR1 GFQATS and CDR2 STVNSAI. The CDR3 is made up of 11 amino acids. CDR3 DNA (partial): TGTGGTGCTAGCACAGGGATTGAACAGTAC. Its translation is CGASTGIEQY. The whole CDR3 protein reads CGASTGIEQYF. Based on the CDR3 plus reference TRBV20 and TRBJ2-7, the full variable domain is GALVYQYPRRTICKSGTSMRMECQAVGFQATSVAWYRQSPQKTFELIALSTVNSAIKYEQNFTQEKFPISHPNLSFSSMTVLNAYLEDRGLYLCGASTGIEQYFGPGTRLTVL.

Points on this clone: Mouse gene names and germline throughout. Read data end 1 residue before the CDR3 end; the end is taken from the germline J gene. The chain employs TRBV13-2 and TRBJ2-7; 10 positions match TRBD2. Germline values: CDR1 NNHNN, CDR2 SYGAGS (reference sequence). V dropped 0 bases and J dropped 6; count of bases not matched to a gene: 0. The CDR3 is 13 residues long. The CDR3 reads CASGDGLGGEQYF. The CDR3 DNA, read in part, is TGTGCCAGCGGTGATGGACTGGGGGGTGAACAGTAC.

About this clone itself: Germline and genes here are mouse. The read ends 1 residue early relative to the CDR3; the germline J gene fills the gap. The chain has TRBV13-3 and TRBJ2-3; 10 bases match TRBD2. V was clipped by 1 base and J by 3 bases; unmatched bases: 2. Germline V lookup: CDR1 NNHDY, CDR2 SYVADS. This CDR3 is 15 amino acids long. CDR3 residues: CASSDTGGVAETLYF. Incomplete CDR3 DNA: TGTGCCAGCAGTGATACTGGGGGGGTCGCAGAAACGCTGTAT.

As to this clone: Genes here carry mouse names. CDR3 loop: CGASPGLGGGEQYF. CDR3 DNA (partial): TGTGGTGCTTCTCCGGGACTGGGGGGGGGCGAACAGTAC. The genes are TRBV20 and TRBJ2-7; 13 bases line up with TRBD2. The read falls 1 residue short of the CDR3 end, and the missing part is taken from the germline J gene. Trimming removed 5 bases from V and 7 bases from J; junction bases left unmatched: 8. The germline V gene encodes CDR1 GFQATS and CDR2 STVNSAI. The CDR3 runs to 14 residues.

Concerning this clone itself: Genes and germline come from the mouse. From the germline J gene comes the end of the CDR3, since the read stops 1 residue before it. This chain connects TRBV26 to TRBJ2-3; a weak D match, TRBD1 (6 bases). Looked up from germline, CDR1 is KGHPV and CDR2 is FQNQEV (reference sequence). There are 14 residues in the CDR3. V gave up 6 bases and J gave up 3 bases, with 13 bases separating them. The part of the CDR3 DNA that was read is TGTGCCAGCAGACCTACAGGGAGGGCAGAAACGCTGTAT. This translates into CASRPTGRAETLY. The complete CDR3 protein is CASRPTGRAETLYF.

Comment on this clone: Each gene name is a mouse one. The CDR3 end is not reached by the read, which stops 1 residue before it; the germline J gene fills it in. This chain links TRBV12-1 with TRBJ2-1; 11 bases match TRBD2. This CDR3 spans 15 amino acids. J gave up 7 bases and V 0 bases, and 4 bases lay outside the gene matches. CDR1 is SGHSN, CDR2 HYEKVE, per germline. CDR3: CASSLEDWGEAEQFF. The DNA read from the CDR3 is TGTGCCAGCTCTCTCGAGGACTGGGGGGAGGCTGAGCAGTTC. Looking up the rest from reference TRBV12-1 and TRBJ2-1 gives the full variable domain: DSGVVQSPRHIIKEKGGRSVLTCIPISGHSNVVWYQQTLGKELKFLIQHYEKVERDKGFLPSRFSVQQFDDYHSEMNMSALELEDSAMYFCASSLEDWGEAEQFFGPGTRLTVL.

A remark on this clone: Each gene name is a mouse one. Coverage ceases 1 residue before the CDR3 finishes, and the germline J gene fills in the end. This chain joins TRBV13-1 and TRBJ2-4, with 7 bases aligning to TRBD2. The germline CDR1 and CDR2 sequences are NSHNY and SYGAGN. The length of the CDR3 is 13 residues. The V gene end was trimmed by 1 base and the J gene end by 5 bases; junction bases not matched to a gene: 1. The CDR3 protein is CASSDMGGNTLYF. The sequenced part of the CDR3 DNA is TGTGCCAGCAGTGATATGGGGGGAAACACCTTGTAC.

As for this clone: Mouse names are used for the genes. The read comes to an end 1 residue before the CDR3 does, leaving the germline J gene to fill in the end. The V gene is TRBV2, the J gene TRBJ1-6, with D uncertain. TRBJ1-6 falls under the ORF class, with uncertain function. CDR1 LGHNA and CDR2 YSYQKL come from the germline V gene. CDR3 length equals 16 residues. Trimming took 0 bases from V and 0 from J, leaving 6 bases between them. This CDR3 is CASSQETYSYNSPLYF. The CDR3 DNA, read in part, is TGTGCCAGCAGCCAAGAGACATATTCCTATAATTCGCCCCTCTAC.